These 21 T cell receptor beta chains were sequenced from one sample in a study of cytomegalovirus exposure and HLA in healthy donors. The PCR employed 60 Vbeta primers together with 13 Jbeta primers. TCRdb keeps only in-frame clones here, not all; method: immunoSEQ multiplex PCR. The data hold about 180,000 clones, with around 76% observed a single time. Sequencing was done on a sample of PBMCs. The receptors come from a woman between 25 and 40 years old in good health and CMV-seropositive.

The CDR3: CASSSGQVINEQFF. In nucleotides, the CDR3 is TGTGCCAGCAGTTCGGGACAGGTCATCAATGAGCAGTTCTTC. The chain employs TRBV28 and TRBJ2-1; 8 bases agree with TRBD1. Germline V gene lookup returns CDR1 MDHEN and CDR2 SYDVKM. V was pared by 4 bases and J by 6 bases, with 5 bases of the junction left unmatched. The CDR3 covers 14 residues.

This chain joins TRBV7-6 and TRBJ2-1, with 10 bases matching TRBD1. The CDR3 runs to 16 residues. Germline CDR1 reads SGHVS; CDR2 reads FNYEAQ. V lost 5 bases, J lost 2 bases, and 6 bases stayed unmatched. The CDR3 DNA is TGTGCCAGCAGCCTAGACGACAGGGGGCCCTACAATGAGCAGTTCTTC. It translates to CASSLDDRGPYNEQFF.

Note on this clone: Other DNA sequences in the same sample also yield this CDR3. J is TRBJ1-5 and V is TRBV6-5, with 7 bases that match TRBD1. Germline assignment: CDR1 MNHEY and CDR2 SVGAGI. This CDR3 is 14 amino acids long. Trimming took 3 bases from V and 4 from J; bases not matched to a gene: 3. CDR3 DNA: TGTGCCAGCAGTTATAGCAGGGGGAATCAGCCCCAGCATTTT. This codes for CASSYSRGNQPQHF.

The V gene is TRBV2, the J gene TRBJ1-2; a weak D match, TRBD1 (6 bases). The CDR3 consists of 14 residues. Germline lookup yields CDR1 SNHLY and CDR2 FYNNEI. V dropped 7 bases and J dropped 8 bases, with 20 bases sitting between them. The CDR3 DNA reads as TGTGCCAGCACCGGACCTCTACAGGGTGGAGGCTACACCTTC. Amino acid sequence: CASTGPLQGGGYTF.

This chain links TRBV7-9 with TRBJ1-4; D possibly corresponds to TRBD1 (5 bases). Trimming pared 5 bases from V and 2 bases from J, leaving 9 bases between. Germline V CDR1 and CDR2: SEHNR, FQNEAQ (reference sequence). This CDR3 is built from 14 residues. The CDR3 bases are TGTGCCAGCAGCCGTGGGGGGACTAATGAAAAACTGTTTTTT. Amino acid sequence: CASSRGGTNEKLFF.

This clone has a handful of counts. The V gene is TRBV18, the J gene TRBJ1-5, with D perhaps matching TRBD1 (6 bases). Germline V lookup: CDR1 KGHSH, CDR2 LQKENI. The V and J ends lost 3 bases and 4 bases respectively, with 10 bases between them. The CDR3 sequence is 14 residues long. The CDR3 sequence is CASSPLRGNQPQHF. Here the CDR3 DNA reads TGTGCCAGCTCACCGTTAAGGGGGAATCAGCCCCAGCATTTT.

The chain joins TRBV6-1 to TRBJ2-7; 9 bases align to TRBD2. Germline assignment: CDR1 MNHNS and CDR2 SASEGT. J was trimmed by 1 base and V by 10 bases; bases with no gene match: 8. The CDR3 contains 14 residues. The CDR3 is CATVGLAGSYEQYF. CDR3 nucleotide sequence: TGTGCCACCGTCGGGCTAGCGGGGTCCTACGAGCAGTACTTC.

A remark on this clone: The sample has other DNA sequences that encode this CDR3 too. The chain is built from TRBV9 and TRBJ2-5; TRBD2 aligns across 10 bases. The germline V gene encodes CDR1 SGDLS and CDR2 YYNGEE. CDR3 length: 16 residues. The junction had 4 bases not matched to a gene; V was cut back by 0 bases and J by 2 bases. The CDR3 sequence: CASSVVASGGQETQYF. The CDR3 bases are TGTGCCAGCAGCGTAGTCGCTAGCGGGGGACAAGAGACCCAGTACTTC. Based on the CDR3 plus reference TRBV9 and TRBJ2-5, the full variable domain is DSGVTQTPKHLITATGQRVTLRCSPRSGDLSVYWYQQSLDQGLQFLIQYYNGEERAKGNILERFSAQQFPDLHSELNLSSLELGDSALYFCASSVVASGGQETQYFGPGTRLLVL.

This clone came up a few times. This sequence joins TRBV14 and TRBJ1-2; D possibly corresponds to TRBD1 (5 bases). Trimming shortened V by 1 base and J by 7 bases, and 10 bases separated the two germline ends. The CDR3 extends over 13 amino acids. From germline, CDR1 is SGHDN and CDR2 FVKESK. CDR3 sequence: CASSQGGVGGYTF. The CDR3, as DNA: TGTGCCAGCAGCCAAGGGGGCGTCGGTGGCTACACCTTC. Combining the CDR3 with reference TRBV14 and TRBJ1-2 gives the whole variable domain EAGVTQFPSHSVIEKGQTVTLRCDPISGHDNLYWYRRVMGKEIKFLLHFVKESKQDESGMPNNRFLAERTGGTYSTLKVQPAELEDSGVYFCASSQGGVGGYTFGSGTRLTVV.

V usage is TRBV6-5 and J usage is TRBJ2-7; D might be TRBD1 (6 bases). The V end was cut by 4 bases, the J end by 4 bases, with 11 bases between. The CDR3 has 13 amino acids. The V gene's germline CDR1 is MNHEY and CDR2 SVGAGI. The CDR3 region is CASSSPTGYEQYF. The DNA for the CDR3 is TGTGCCAGCAGTTCCCCTACAGGGTACGAGCAGTACTTC.

This clone has just one count. The conserved phenylalanine or tryptophan normally closing the CDR3 is absent here, so this likely arose from a read error. The chain combines TRBV29-1 with TRBJ2-3, with 10 bases lining up with TRBD2. The germline CDR1 and CDR2 sequences are SQVTM and ANQGSEA. This CDR3 comprises 14 residues. V was pared by 6 bases and J by 2 bases, with 5 bases of the junction left unmatched. The chain's CDR3 is CSVVAGGTTDTQYL. In nucleotides, the CDR3 is TGCAGCGTGGTAGCGGGGGGAACCACAGATACGCAGTATCTT.

CDR3 protein: CASSLSWRVYGYTF. CDR3 nucleotides: TGTGCCAGCAGTCTCTCCTGGAGGGTCTATGGCTACACCTTC. The V and J genes are TRBV28 and TRBJ1-2; D call uncertain. V dropped 5 bases and J dropped 4 bases, with 14 bases sitting between them. CDR3 length equals 14 residues. Germline V gene lookup returns CDR1 MDHEN and CDR2 SYDVKM.

This clone has just one count. The chain links TRBV5-1 to TRBJ2-3; 8 bases map to TRBD1. This CDR3 region has 15 residues. Germline V gene sequence: CDR1 SGHRS, CDR2 YFSETQ. Trimming cost V 5 bases and J 4 bases; bases outside gene matches: 9. DNA for the CDR3: TGCGCCAGCAGTTCCCAGGGGGCGGGCGCAGATACGCAGTATTTT. Amino acids: CASSSQGAGADTQYF.

This clone was seen only a few times. V gene TRBV4-1 combines with J gene TRBJ1-4, with D possibly being TRBD1 (5 bases). With 1 base removed from V and 8 bases from J, the gap between germline ends came to 14 bases. Germline CDR1 MGHRA, CDR2 YSYEKL. The CDR3 length is 15 residues. The CDR3 loop is CASSQVTAGEEKLFF. CDR3 nucleotide sequence: TGCGCCAGCAGCCAAGTTACGGCGGGGGAGGAAAAACTGTTTTTT.

The CDR3 nucleotides read TGTGCCAGCAGCCCCCAAGGGGGTGGGTCCGGGGAGCTGTTTTTT. It codes for CASSPQGGGSGELFF. The V call is TRBV7-2, the J call TRBJ2-2; TRBD1 is a possible D gene (6 bases). The germline gives CDR1 SGHTA, CDR2 FQGNSA. CDR3 length: 15 residues. Trimming cost V 5 bases and J 6 bases, with 16 bases left between them. Based on the CDR3 plus reference TRBV7-2 and TRBJ2-2, the full variable domain is GAGVSQSPSNKVTEKGKDVELRCDPISGHTALYWYRQSLGQGLEFLIYFQGNSAPDKSGLPSDRFSAERTGGSVSTLTIQRTQQEDSAVYLCASSPQGGGSGELFFGEGSRLTVL.

The V and J genes are TRBV7-9 and TRBJ1-2; 7 bases match TRBD1. This CDR3 comprises 18 residues. Germline CDR1 and CDR2: SEHNR and FQNEAQ (reference sequence). V lost 5 bases, J lost 4 bases, and 19 bases stayed unmatched. CDR3 loop: CASSPRGVTGADTYGYTF. CDR3 bases: TGTGCCAGCAGCCCGAGGGGGGTAACAGGGGCCGATACCTATGGCTACACCTTC.

This clone was observed a few times. The V call is TRBV7-2, the J call TRBJ2-3, with D possibly TRBD2 on 5 matching bases. There are 15 residues in the CDR3. Trimming stripped 0 bases from V and 0 bases from J, with 7 bases between. CDR1 SGHTA and CDR2 FQGNSA come from the germline V gene. The CDR3 sequence: CASSLAPGSTDTQYF. Written as DNA, the CDR3 is TGTGCCAGCAGCTTAGCCCCGGGGAGCACAGATACGCAGTATTTT.

The chain uses TRBV27 and TRBJ2-7; 7 bases fit TRBD1. V lost 7 bases to trimming and J lost 1 base; unmatched junction nucleotides: 4. Germline CDR1 and CDR2: MNHEY and SMNVEV (reference sequence). The CDR3 loop spans 13 amino acids. CDR3: CASNRQGSYEQYF. Here the CDR3 DNA reads TGTGCCAGCAATCGACAGGGTTCCTACGAGCAGTACTTC.

This sequence joins TRBV28 and TRBJ1-2; perhaps TRBD1 as D (6 bases). Germline CDR1 is MDHEN and CDR2 is SYDVKM. The V and J ends lost 6 bases and 8 bases respectively, with 10 bases between them. The CDR3 is 11 amino acids. The CDR3 loop is CASSYRGGYTF. In DNA, the CDR3 is TGTGCCAGCAGCTATAGGGGGGGCTACACCTTC.

The rearrangement joins TRBV27 to TRBJ2-2, with 9 bases aligning to TRBD1. The CDR3 is 15 amino acids. Losses at the gene ends were 4 bases for V and 6 bases for J; bases not matched to a gene: 6. The germline CDR1 and CDR2 sequences are MNHEY and SMNVEV (reference sequence). CDR3 coding DNA: TGTGCCAGCAGTTCGGACAGGGGAAGGGCCGGGGAGCTGTTTTTT. Translated, it gives CASSSDRGRAGELFF.

V is TRBV6-6 and J is TRBJ1-5; 10 positions agree with TRBD1. Germline V gene data show CDR1 as MNHNY and CDR2 as SVGAGI (reference sequence). V lost 6 bases, J lost 6 bases, and 2 bases stayed unmatched. The CDR3 contains 13 residues. In DNA form, the CDR3 reads TGTGCCAGCAGCCGGACAGGGGGTCAGCCCCAGCATTTT. The encoded protein is CASSRTGGQPQHF.